This passage covers 8 T cell receptor beta chains from one sample sequenced in a study of blood T cell repertoires in COVID-19. Measured with immunoSEQ multiplex PCR; TCRdb has only the in-frame clones, and not every one. The data show approximately 44,000 clones, with about 92% seen just once and 28% held by the top ten. The sample taken for sequencing was peripheral blood. These receptors all stem from a woman aged 80 or over with acute or convalescent COVID-19.

V gene TRBV10-2 combines with J gene TRBJ2-3; 8 bases are a match to TRBD2. The V and J ends lost 0 bases and 6 bases, in that order; junction bases with no gene match: 5. The germline gives CDR1 WSHSY, CDR2 SAAADI. This CDR3 has 15 residues. The CDR3 DNA sequence: TGCGCCAGCAGTGAGTCGGGCGGGGGGCCGGATACGCAGTATTTT. Translation: CASSESGGGPDTQYF.

V is TRBV4-1 and J is TRBJ1-6, with TRBD1 matching 8 bases. The CDR3 consists of 16 residues. The V segment lost 2 bases and the J segment 6 bases; nucleotides outside the gene matches: 6. Germline V CDR1 and CDR2: MGHRA, YSYEKL. CDR3 DNA sequence: TGCGCCAGCAGCCAATCCCCGGGACAGGTTAATTCACCCCTCCACTTT. Its translation: CASSQSPGQVNSPLHF.

This clone came up a few times. The chain links TRBV30 to TRBJ2-5; 7 bases map to TRBD1. Germline V gives CDR1 GTSNPN, CDR2 SVGIG (reference sequence). The CDR3 covers 12 residues. Trimming at V came to 5 bases and at J to 4 bases, leaving 4 bases not matched to a gene. CDR3 coding DNA: TGTGCCTGGCGGACAGGTGGAGAGACCCAGTACTTC. Protein product: CAWRTGGETQYF.

This chain connects TRBV5-5 to TRBJ1-1; the match to TRBD1 covers 9 bases. The ends lost 4 bases at V and 1 base at J; junction bases unmatched: 5. CDR1 is SGHKS, CDR2 YYEKEE, per germline (reference sequence). The CDR3 covers 15 residues. Here the CDR3 reads CASSPWDRENTEAFF. The CDR3 nucleotides are TGTGCCAGCAGCCCCTGGGACAGGGAGAACACTGAAGCTTTCTTT.

The chain recombines TRBV3-1 (or the pseudogene TRBV3-2) with TRBJ2-1; no clear D. V was clipped by 2 bases and J by 0 bases, with 5 bases between them. Germline V gene sequence: CDR1 LGHDT, CDR2 YNNKEL (reference sequence). This CDR3 spans 14 amino acids. CDR3 protein: CASSQLSSYNEQFF. In DNA form, the CDR3 reads TGTGCCAGCAGCCAACTCAGCTCCTACAATGAGCAGTTCTTC.

The rearrangement uses TRBV6-5 and TRBJ2-1; 8 bases align to TRBD1. Germline values: CDR1 MNHEY, CDR2 SVGAGI. V shed 8 bases and J 6 bases; nucleotides not matched to a gene: 9. The CDR3 totals 14 residues. DNA for the CDR3: TGTGCCAGCCAAGGACAGGGAGGCGGCAATGAGCAGTTCTTC. Translation gives CASQGQGGGNEQFF.

The chain joins TRBV2 to TRBJ1-2; no clear D gene. V lost 7 bases, J lost 5 bases, and 14 bases lay in between. The germline gives CDR1 SNHLY, CDR2 FYNNEI. CDR3 length: 13 amino acids. Written as DNA, the CDR3 is TGTGCCAGCACCCTTCGGGCGGGGTATGGCTACACCTTC. It translates to CASTLRAGYGYTF.

The sample holds one count of this clone. The rearrangement uses TRBV29-1 and TRBJ2-5, with TRBD2 matching 7 bases. The CDR3 totals 12 residues. Trimming at V came to 6 bases and at J to 5 bases, leaving 6 bases not matched to a gene. Germline CDR1 reads SQVTM; CDR2 reads ANQGSEA. The CDR3 loop reads CSVAGVDETQYF. CDR3 nucleotides: TGCAGCGTCGCGGGGGTCGATGAGACCCAGTACTTC.